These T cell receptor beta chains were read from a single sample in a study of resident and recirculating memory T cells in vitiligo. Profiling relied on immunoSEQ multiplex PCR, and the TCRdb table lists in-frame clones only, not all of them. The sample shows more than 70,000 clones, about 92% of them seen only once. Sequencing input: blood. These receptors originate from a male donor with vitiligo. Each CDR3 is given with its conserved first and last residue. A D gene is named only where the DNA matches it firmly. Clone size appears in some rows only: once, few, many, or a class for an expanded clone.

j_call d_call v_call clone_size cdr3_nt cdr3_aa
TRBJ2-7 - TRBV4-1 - TGCGCCAGCAGCCGCGGCGGAGGGCGCTACGAGCAGTACTTC CASSRGGGRYEQYF
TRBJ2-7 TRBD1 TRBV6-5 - TGTGCCAGCAGTTACTCTTTAACAGGGGGAGAGCAGTACTTC CASSYSLTGGEQYF
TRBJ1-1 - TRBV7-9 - TGTGCCAGCAGCCTCGACAGTTCACCTGAAGCTTTCTTT CASSLDSSPEAFF
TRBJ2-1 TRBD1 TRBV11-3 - TGTGCCAGCAGCCCCGGGACAGGGTATTACAATGAGCAGTTCTTC CASSPGTGYYNEQFF
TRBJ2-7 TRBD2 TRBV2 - TGTGCCAGCAACAAACTAGCGGCCGCCTACGAGCAGTACTTC CASNKLAAAYEQYF
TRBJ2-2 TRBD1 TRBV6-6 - TGTGCCAGCAGTCGGGGACAGGTCATTAACACCGGGGAGCTGTTTTTT CASSRGQVINTGELFF
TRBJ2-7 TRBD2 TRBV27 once TGTGCCAGCAGCCAGTACCCCGGGACTAGCTTCACCGAGCAGTACTTC CASSQYPGTSFTEQYF
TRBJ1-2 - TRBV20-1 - TGCAGTGCTCCGTTAAGCGGGGGCTACACCTTC CSAPLSGGYTF
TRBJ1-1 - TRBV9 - TGTGCCAGCAGAAGGGATGCGCGGGACACTGAAGCTTTCTTT CASRRDARDTEAFF
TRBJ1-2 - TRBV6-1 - TGTGCCAGCAGTGTCGGACAGTGCTCCAACTATGGCTACACCTTC CASSVGQCSNYGYTF
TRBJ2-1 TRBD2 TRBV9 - TGTGCCAGCAGCCTAGGGTCAGCGGGGGACTACAATGAGCAGTTCTTC CASSLGSAGDYNEQFF